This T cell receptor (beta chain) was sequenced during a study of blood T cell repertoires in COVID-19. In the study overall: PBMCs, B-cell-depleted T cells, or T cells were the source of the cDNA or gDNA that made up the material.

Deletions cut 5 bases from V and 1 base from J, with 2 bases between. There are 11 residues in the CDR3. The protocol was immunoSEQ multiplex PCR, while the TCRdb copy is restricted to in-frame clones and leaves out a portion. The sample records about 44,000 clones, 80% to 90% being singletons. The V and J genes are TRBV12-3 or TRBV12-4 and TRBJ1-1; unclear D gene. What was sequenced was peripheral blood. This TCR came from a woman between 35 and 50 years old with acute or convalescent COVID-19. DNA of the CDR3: TGTGCCAGCAGTCAGAACACTGAAGCTTTCTTT. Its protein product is CASSQNTEAFF.